This TCR beta chain was profiled in a study of CD8+ T cells in alopecia areata (dated 2018 in TCRdb). For the study in its entirety: Treated patients were enrolled in an open-label pilot trial of oral tofacitinib at 5 to 10 mg twice daily for moderate-to-severe alopecia areata. Tofacitinib was administered for 6 to 18 months, and 6 months of follow-up off drug were then conducted to assess delayed response and recurrence. Disease severity in treated patients was measured with the SALT score, which quantifies the percentage of affected scalp surface area. High-throughput TCRbeta sequencing was used to examine T cell clonal expansion in alopecia areata in both the C3H/HeJ mouse model and human patients. In humans, TCRbeta sequencing was performed on scalp tissue and on sorted CD4+ and CD8+ peripheral blood T cells from healthy controls and from patients with patchy or totalis/universalis alopecia areata. Biopsies were taken from tofacitinib-treated patients at baseline and again at 4 and 24 weeks into treatment, and several of those patients also had a later scalp biopsy. Scalp clonality was compared across normal scalp (n=4), patchy alopecia areata scalp (n=8), and alopecia totalis/universalis scalp (n=8). RNA was extracted with the PAXgene miRNA kit for fixed scalp, the miRNeasy kit for PBMCs, and the RNeasy kit for mouse skin. TCRbeta CDR3 regions were amplified by immunoSEQ multiplex PCR with 35 Vbeta forward and 13 Jbeta reverse primers.

This sample's time point label indicates: about 25 weeks on oral tofacitinib. The label giving this sample's treatment or condition can be read as: oral pan-JAK inhibitor, 5-10 mg twice daily. Lesional scalp punch biopsies and peripheral blood were collected from alopecia areata patients. PBMCs were isolated by density centrifugation and stained for CD3, CD4 and CD8, and CD4+ and CD8+ T cells were sorted on a FACSAria. Points the paper makes about the study in general: Unlike mouse skin, where gammadelta T cells dominate, normal human skin contains resident alphabeta T cells that get sequenced too, which complicates analysis of the scalp TCR repertoire. Higher clonality and more expanded CD8+ clones were observed in lesional scalp than in normal scalp, particularly in alopecia totalis/universalis, a finding suggestive of antigenic drive. Shared TCR sequences between patients were less evident than in mice, which may be partly attributable to HLA diversity in the patient population. Tofacitinib significantly decreased scalp clonality and the number of expanded CD8+ clones among the top 100 scalp clones. The treated cohort was small, with a single nonresponder, so links between baseline CD8+ expansion and response need larger studies. Many expanded lesional clones were found to persist in scalp and blood during tofacitinib treatment, and relapse after treatment cessation may be partly explained by this persistence.

As for this clone: What antigen it recognizes has not been identified. Base quality data are lacking; no much larger clone is found one base away.

Looking up the germline V gene yields CDR1 SQVTM and CDR2 ANQGSEA. CDR3 length: 12 amino acids, cysteine to phenylalanine. The only DNA kept is the CDR3, 36 bases in frame from the first base. V is trimmed back by 2 bases and J by 12 bases, and the junction contains 8 bases that no gene match accounts for. The library was generated by the immunoSEQ multiplex PCR assay. RNA was extracted from all samples and reverse transcribed into cDNA as template for TCR sequencing. First-strand cDNA was synthesized using SuperScript III with a 2:1 mix of oligo-dT and random hexamers. Amplification bias was assessed with a synthetic immune receptor repertoire, and residual bias was removed computationally. The study's own analysis went as follows. Raw reads were preprocessed to remove errors, and CDR3 was defined by IMGT conventions from the conserved cysteine to phenylalanine. To get clonality, Shannon entropy was normalized by log2 of the number of productive unique TCRs and the result was subtracted from 1. Whether scalp clones were CD4 or CD8 was inferred by matching scalp TCRbeta sequences against CD4 and CD8 repertoires sorted from blood. TCRdb provides this immuneACCESS table in a form limited to in-frame rearrangements. Some clones are lacking; in checked studies, under half of them reflect an unresolved V gene, and why the rest are absent is not known. V and J calls and clone size are as listed in that table; D and trimming were resolved from the DNA. A total of 180,000 or so clones appear in this sample, 58% of them only once. The top ten hold 5.5% to 6% of the sample.

This receptor was identified in a human donor with alopecia areata. The chain uses TRBV29-1 and TRBJ2-7; 9 bases in the junction line up with TRBD1. The source was CD4+ T cells sorted from blood, collected at week 24, from a patient treated with tofacitinib. The encoded CDR3 is CSVESGTGIGYF. DNA sequence: TGCAGCGTTGAATCCGGGACAGGGATCGGGTACTTC.